This T cell receptor beta chain emerged from a study of T cells in Graves' hyperthyroidism and ophthalmopathy (dated by TCRdb to between 2017 and 2020). Regarding the study in general: To identify TCR V-J signatures that set the groups apart, the researchers used a discovery cohort of 90 to 100 patients, made up of fewer than 50 with Graves' ophthalmopathy and 57 with stable Graves' hyperthyroidism. After sampling, hyperthyroidism patients received methimazole starting at 30 mg daily, and ophthalmopathy patients received high-dose intravenous methylprednisolone. TCR Vbeta CDR3 sequencing of approximately 140 peripheral blood samples (over 40 ophthalmopathy, approximately 80 hyperthyroidism and roughly 17 progressor patients) is reported in the paper. In addition, the study compared T-cell repertoires in thyroid tissue and in blood from several Graves' hyperthyroidism patients. Whether ophthalmopathy could be predicted prospectively was tested in an independent validation cohort made up of roughly 19 hyperthyroidism patients plus 17 patients who later progressed to ophthalmopathy. The roughly 100 discovery patients were randomly split 7:3 into training and test sets. The paper's findings and limits, for the study overall: Most expanded thyroid clonotypes (frequency above 0.001) were also found in blood, which suggests that blood repertoires may mirror thyroid immune responses. In validation, progression to ophthalmopathy was predicted by the model with 70.59% sensitivity and about 72% specificity, a median of roughly six months before onset. Sample size was not statistically predetermined, and investigators were not blinded to group allocation. A 13 V-J signature model separated ophthalmopathy from stable hyperthyroidism, with around 88% sensitivity and 81% to 83% specificity in cross-validation and 80%/75% in testing.

TCR beta CDR3 regions were amplified from RNA transcripts. The TCR CDR3 was subjected to a first round of RT-PCR using the HTBI primer set and the Qiagen OneStep RT-PCR kit. A second multiplex PCR round built the libraries, followed by size selection and purification. Paired-end sequencing of the libraries was performed with 100 bp reads on an Illumina HiSeq2000. Under the source paper's analysis protocol: SOAPnuke was used to process the raw data, removing reads that contained adapters or uncalled bases, had a mean Phred below 15, or lacked an exact match to the constant primer or identifier. COPE v1.2.5 was used to merge the high-quality paired reads, and each unique nucleotide sequence was defined as a clonotype. Clonotypes were aligned to IMGT TRBV, TRBD and TRBJ reference segments using MiTCR v1.1. The analysis included only V-J combinations with a frequency above 0.0001, which together covered 99% to 99.2% of the repertoires. The TCS score was defined as the ratio of F50 (clonal expansion) to E x V (chaos), calculated using BLOSUM62-based TCRdist between CDR3 peptides within each V-J. Welch's t-statistics and random forest reduced roughly 540 V-J features to roughly 13, which were used in a naive Bayes classifier (R e1071). The Morisita-Horn index was used to measure how similar the thyroid and blood repertoires were. TCRdb handled the public reads itself, with Q25 trimming in fastp and clone calling in MiXCR, and kept productive beta chains. One record per CDR3 amino acid sequence lists the most common genes and DNA. TCRdb's processing, not the authors' own work, is the source of the V and J calls. The sample contains approximately 700,000 distinct CDR3 sequences, 45% of them found a single time. The biggest ten clones account for less than 8.5% of the sample.

This clonotype was found many times. The antigen it binds to is not known. Base quality data are lacking; no much larger clone is found one base away. Exclusion was applied to patients with uncontrolled infections, other autoimmune diseases, pregnancy or lactation. Clinical symptoms, serum thyroxine and TRAb, thyroid ultrasound, and orbital computed tomography formed the basis for the diagnoses. Total RNA was extracted using Trizol reagent, and RNA quality was assessed on an Agilent 2100 Bioanalyzer. V loses 5 bases, J loses 6 bases, and the germline ends lie 16 bases apart. CDR1 LNHDA and CDR2 SQIVND are derived from the germline V gene (reference sequence). Including cysteine and phenylalanine, the CDR3 has 14 amino acids. Just CDR3 DNA is preserved here, 42 bases in frame from base 1.

This TCR came from an adult man with Graves' disease, either hyperthyroidism or ophthalmopathy (not recorded which). The receptor chain draws on TRBV19 and TRBJ1-2; the D gene identity is not certain. The sequenced sample consisted of peripheral blood or thyroid tissue (not recorded which). The bases read TGTGCCAGTAGTTCCGGCAGGCAGAGGGATGGCTACACCTTC. This yields the protein CASSSGRQRDGYTF.